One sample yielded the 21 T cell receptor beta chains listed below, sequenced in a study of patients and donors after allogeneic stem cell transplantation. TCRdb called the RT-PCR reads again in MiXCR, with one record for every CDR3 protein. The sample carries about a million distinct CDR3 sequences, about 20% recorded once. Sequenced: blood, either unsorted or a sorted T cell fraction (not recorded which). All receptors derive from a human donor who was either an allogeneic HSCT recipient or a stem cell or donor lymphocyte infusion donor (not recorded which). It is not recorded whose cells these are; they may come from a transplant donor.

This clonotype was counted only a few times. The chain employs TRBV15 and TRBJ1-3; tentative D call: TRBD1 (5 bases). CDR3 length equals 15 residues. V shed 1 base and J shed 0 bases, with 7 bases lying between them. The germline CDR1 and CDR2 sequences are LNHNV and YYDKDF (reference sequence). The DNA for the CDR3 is TGTGCCACCAGCAGAGGAAGGGGCTCTGGAAACACCATATATTTT. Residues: CATSRGRGSGNTIYF.

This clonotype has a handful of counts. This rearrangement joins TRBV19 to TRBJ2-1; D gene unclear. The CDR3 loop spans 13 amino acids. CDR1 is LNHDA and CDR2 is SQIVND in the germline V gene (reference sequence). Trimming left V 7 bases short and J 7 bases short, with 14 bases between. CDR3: CASIDPGWNEQFF. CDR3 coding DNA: TGTGCCAGTATCGACCCCGGTTGGAATGAGCAGTTCTTC.

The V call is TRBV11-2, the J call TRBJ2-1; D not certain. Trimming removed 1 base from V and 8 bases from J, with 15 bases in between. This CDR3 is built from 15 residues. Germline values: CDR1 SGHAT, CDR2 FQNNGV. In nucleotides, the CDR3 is TGTGCCAGCAGCTTAGGGTTCTCCGGTTGGGATGAGCAGTTCTTC. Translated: CASSLGFSGWDEQFF. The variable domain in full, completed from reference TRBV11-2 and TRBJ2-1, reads EAGVAQSPRYKIIEKRQSVAFWCNPISGHATLYWYQQILGQGPKLLIQFQNNGVVDDSQLPKDRFSAERLKGVDSTLKIQPAKLEDSAVYLCASSLGFSGWDEQFFGPGTRLTVL.

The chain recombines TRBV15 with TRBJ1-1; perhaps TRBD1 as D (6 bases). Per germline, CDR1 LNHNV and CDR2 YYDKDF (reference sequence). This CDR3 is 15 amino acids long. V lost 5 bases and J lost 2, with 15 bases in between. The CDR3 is CATSEYTGTNTEAFF. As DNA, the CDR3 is TGTGCCACCAGCGAATATACCGGGACAAACACTGAAGCTTTCTTT.

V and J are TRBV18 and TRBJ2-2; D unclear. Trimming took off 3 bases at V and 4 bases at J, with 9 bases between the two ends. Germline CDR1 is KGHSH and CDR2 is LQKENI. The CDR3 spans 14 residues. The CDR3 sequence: CASSPRESTGELFF. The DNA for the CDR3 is TGTGCCAGCTCACCCCGAGAGAGCACCGGGGAGCTGTTTTTT.

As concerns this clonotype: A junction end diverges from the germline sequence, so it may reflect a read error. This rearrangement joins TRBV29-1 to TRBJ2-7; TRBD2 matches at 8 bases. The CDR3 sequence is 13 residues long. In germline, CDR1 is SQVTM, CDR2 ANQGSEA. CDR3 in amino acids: CSVVGTRSHEQCF. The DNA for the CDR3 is TGCAGCGTTGTCGGGACTAGGTCGCACGAGCAGTGCTTC.

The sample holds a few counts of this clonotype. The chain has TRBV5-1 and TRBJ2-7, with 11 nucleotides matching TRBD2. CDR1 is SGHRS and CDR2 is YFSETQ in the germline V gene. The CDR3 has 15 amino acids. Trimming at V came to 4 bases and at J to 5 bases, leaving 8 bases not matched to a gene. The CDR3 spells CASSGGLAVGNEQYF. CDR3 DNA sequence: TGCGCCAGCAGCGGGGGACTAGCGGTCGGGAACGAGCAGTACTTC.

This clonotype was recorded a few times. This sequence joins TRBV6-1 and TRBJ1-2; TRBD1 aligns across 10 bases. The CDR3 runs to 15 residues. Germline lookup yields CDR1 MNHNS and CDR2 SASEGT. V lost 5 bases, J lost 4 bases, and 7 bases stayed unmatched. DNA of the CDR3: TGTGCCAGCAGTCCCGGACAGGGGGGTCTCTATGGCTACACCTTC. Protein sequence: CASSPGQGGLYGYTF.

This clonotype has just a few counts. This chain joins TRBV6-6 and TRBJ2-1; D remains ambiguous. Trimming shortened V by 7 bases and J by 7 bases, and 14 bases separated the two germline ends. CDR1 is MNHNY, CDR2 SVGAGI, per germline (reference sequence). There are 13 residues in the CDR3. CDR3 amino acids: CASTTTPSNEQFF. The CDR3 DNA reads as TGTGCCAGCACTACGACTCCGTCTAATGAGCAGTTCTTC.

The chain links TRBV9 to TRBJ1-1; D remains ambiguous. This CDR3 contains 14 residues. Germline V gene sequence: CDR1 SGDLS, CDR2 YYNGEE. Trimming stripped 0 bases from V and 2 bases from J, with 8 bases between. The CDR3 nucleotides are TGTGCCAGCAGCGTAGACGGATTTAACACTGAAGCTTTCTTT. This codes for CASSVDGFNTEAFF.

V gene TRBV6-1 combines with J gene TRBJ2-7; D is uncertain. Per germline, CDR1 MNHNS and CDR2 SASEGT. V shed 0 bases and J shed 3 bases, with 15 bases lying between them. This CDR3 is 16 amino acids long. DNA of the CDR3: TGTGCCAGCAGTGAAGCCAGGTGGGCCAGAGACTACGAGCAGTACTTC. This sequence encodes CASSEARWARDYEQYF.

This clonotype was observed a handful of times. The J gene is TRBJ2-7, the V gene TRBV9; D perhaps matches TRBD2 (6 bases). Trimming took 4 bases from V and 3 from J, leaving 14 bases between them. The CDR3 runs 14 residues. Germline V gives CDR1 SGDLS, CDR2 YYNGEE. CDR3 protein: CASSPHGGDYEQYF. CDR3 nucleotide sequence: TGTGCCAGCAGCCCACACGGGGGTGACTACGAGCAGTACTTC.

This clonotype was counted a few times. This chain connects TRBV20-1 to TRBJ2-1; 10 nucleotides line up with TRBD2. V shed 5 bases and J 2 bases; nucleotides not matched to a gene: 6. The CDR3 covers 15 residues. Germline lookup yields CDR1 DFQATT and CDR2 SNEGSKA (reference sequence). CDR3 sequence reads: CSAAFLAGAYNEQFF. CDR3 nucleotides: TGCAGTGCTGCGTTCCTAGCGGGAGCCTACAATGAGCAGTTCTTC.

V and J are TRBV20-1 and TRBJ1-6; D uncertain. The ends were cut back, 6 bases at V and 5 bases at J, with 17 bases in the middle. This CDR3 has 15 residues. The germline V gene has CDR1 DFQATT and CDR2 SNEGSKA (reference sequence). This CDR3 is CSAIKSGSHNSPLHF. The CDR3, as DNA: TGCAGTGCAATAAAATCCGGGTCACATAATTCACCCCTCCACTTT.

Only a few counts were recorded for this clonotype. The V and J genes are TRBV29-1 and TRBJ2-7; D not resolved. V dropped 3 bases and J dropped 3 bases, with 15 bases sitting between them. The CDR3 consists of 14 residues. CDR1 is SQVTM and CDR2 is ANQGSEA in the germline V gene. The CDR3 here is CSVEVSHLGYEQYF. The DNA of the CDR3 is TGCAGCGTTGAGGTCTCACATTTGGGCTACGAGCAGTACTTC.

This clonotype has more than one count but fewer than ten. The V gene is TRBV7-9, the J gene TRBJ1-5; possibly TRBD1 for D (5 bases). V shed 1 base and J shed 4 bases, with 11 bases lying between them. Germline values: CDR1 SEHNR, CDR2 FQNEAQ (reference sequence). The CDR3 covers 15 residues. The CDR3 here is CASSLDGRDNQPQHF. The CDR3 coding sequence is TGTGCCAGCAGCTTAGATGGCAGGGATAATCAGCCCCAGCATTTT. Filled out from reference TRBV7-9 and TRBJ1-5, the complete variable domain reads DTGVSQNPRHKITKRGQNVTFRCDPISEHNRLYWYRQTLGQGPEFLTYFQNEAQLEKSRLLSDRFSAERPKGSFSTLEIQRTEQGDSAMYLCASSLDGRDNQPQHFGDGTRLSIL.

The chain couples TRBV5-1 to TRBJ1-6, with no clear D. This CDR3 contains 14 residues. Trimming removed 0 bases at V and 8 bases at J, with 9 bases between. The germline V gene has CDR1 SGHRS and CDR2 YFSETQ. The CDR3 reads CASSLAGTYSPLHF. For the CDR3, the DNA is TGCGCCAGCAGCTTGGCAGGAACATATTCACCCCTCCACTTT.

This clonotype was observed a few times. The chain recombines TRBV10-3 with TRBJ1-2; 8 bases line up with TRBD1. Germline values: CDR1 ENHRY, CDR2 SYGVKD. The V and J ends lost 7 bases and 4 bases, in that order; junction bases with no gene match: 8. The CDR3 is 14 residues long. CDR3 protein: CAITKDRDGYGYTF. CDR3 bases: TGTGCCATCACTAAGGACAGGGACGGCTATGGCTACACCTTC.

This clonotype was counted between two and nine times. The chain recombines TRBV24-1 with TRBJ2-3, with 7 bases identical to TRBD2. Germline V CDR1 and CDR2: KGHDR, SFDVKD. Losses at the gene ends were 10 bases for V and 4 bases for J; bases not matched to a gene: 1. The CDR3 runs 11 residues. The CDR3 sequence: CATGGADTQYF. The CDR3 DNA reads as TGTGCCACGGGAGGGGCAGATACGCAGTATTTT.

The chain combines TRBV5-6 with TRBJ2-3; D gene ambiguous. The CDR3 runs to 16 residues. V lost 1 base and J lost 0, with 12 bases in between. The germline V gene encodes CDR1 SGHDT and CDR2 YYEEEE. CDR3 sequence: CASSLNRGQSTDTQYF. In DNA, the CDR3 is TGTGCCAGCAGCTTGAATCGCGGTCAGAGCACAGATACGCAGTATTTT.

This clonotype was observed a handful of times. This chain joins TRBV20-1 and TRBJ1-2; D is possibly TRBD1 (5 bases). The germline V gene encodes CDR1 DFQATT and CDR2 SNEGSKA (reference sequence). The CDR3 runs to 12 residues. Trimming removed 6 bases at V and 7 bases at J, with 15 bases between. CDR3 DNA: TGCAGTGCCCCCGGGGGGGGTCGTGGCTACACCTTC. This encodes CSAPGGGRGYTF.